This TCR beta chain was retrieved from a study of T cell responses to AZD1222 COVID-19 vaccine. V shed 8 bases, J shed 2 bases, and the junction held 10 bases outside the gene matches. The length of the CDR3 is 15 residues. CDR1 is LNHDA and CDR2 is SQIVND in the germline V gene (reference sequence). This table comes from immunoSEQ multiplex PCR, and its TCRdb copy is limited to in-frame clones, with some not included. The table shows 120,000 or so clones, with 75% to 95% occurring only once. A word on this clone: Its specificity is not known.

Study-wide findings and caveats: Spike-wide coverage was observed for vaccine-associated CD4 TCRs, with dominant responses at 160-218 and 743-854. Baseline antibody screening turned up just six seropositive AZD1222 recipients.

This chain links TRBV19 with TRBJ2-5, with 8 bases aligning to TRBD1. This TCR was sampled from an adult in good health. The sample here was peripheral blood, taken on day 0 of AZD1222 vaccination. The CDR3 is CASGRAGGPQETQYF. The DNA of the CDR3 is TGTGCCAGTGGCCGTGCAGGGGGCCCTCAAGAGACCCAGTACTTC.